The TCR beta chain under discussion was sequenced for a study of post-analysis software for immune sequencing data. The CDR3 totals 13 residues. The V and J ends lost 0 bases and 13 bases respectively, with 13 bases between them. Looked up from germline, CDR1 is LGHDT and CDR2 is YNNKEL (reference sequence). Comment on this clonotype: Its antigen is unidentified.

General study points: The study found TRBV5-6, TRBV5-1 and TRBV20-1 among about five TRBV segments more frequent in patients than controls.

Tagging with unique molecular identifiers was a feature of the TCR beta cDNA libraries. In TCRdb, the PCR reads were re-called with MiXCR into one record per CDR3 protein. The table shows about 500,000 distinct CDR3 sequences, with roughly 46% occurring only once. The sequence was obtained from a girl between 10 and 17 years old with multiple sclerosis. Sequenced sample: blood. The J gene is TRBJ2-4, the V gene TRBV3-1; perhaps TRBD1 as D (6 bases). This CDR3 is CASSQDDRHEQYF. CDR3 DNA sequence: TGTGCCAGCAGCCAAGATGACAGGCATGAGCAGTACTTC.